This T cell receptor beta chain comes out of a study of CXCR3-negative and CXCR3-positive naive CD8 T cells. Study-wide points: Hydrophobicity was higher for TRB CDR3s found in CXCR3-positive naive cells than in CXCR3-negative naive cells.

CDR1 LGHNA and CDR2 YSLEER come from the germline V gene. CDR3 length: 16 amino acids. Comment on this clonotype: Antigen: not known.

cDNA libraries for TRB were generated by 5' RACE incorporating UMI labels. TCRdb reprocessed the 5' RACE reads and reports one entry per CDR3 protein, with no DNA. The specimen's table records more than 80,000 distinct CDR3 sequences. CD45RO-CCR7+CD27+CD95- cells counted as naive CD8+ T cells. This sequence originates from a human donor in good health. Some clones in this sample may be carry-over from other donors' samples. The specimen was naive CXCR3+ CD8+ T cells from blood. Stated subset: CD45RO-CCR7+CD27+CD95- naive CD8+ T cells expressing CXCR3 (TNR3+). This chain connects TRBV4-3 to TRBJ1-1; TCRdb's D call of TRBD1 is untestable without DNA. The CDR3 region is CASSQDLELGDTEALF.